This TCR beta chain was captured by sequencing in a study of blood T cell repertoires in COVID-19. Whole-study context: Nucleic acid was either cDNA or gDNA, and it came from T cells, B-cell-depleted T cells, or PBMCs.

Individuals drawn from around 25 US areas were about 18 to 100 years old. Cohort assignment relied on participant-reported clinical history. The protocol was immunoSEQ multiplex PCR, while the TCRdb copy is restricted to in-frame clones and leaves out a portion. The sample consists of fewer than 200,000 clones, just over 85% of them appearing once. Sequenced sample: PBMCs or T cells enriched from blood (not recorded which). The sequence was collected from a woman in her late teens or twenties who had recovered from COVID-19.

CDR3 DNA: TGTGCCAGCCAAACTAGTGTAGCTCCCTACGAGCAGTACTTC. Translating gives CASQTSVAPYEQYF. The V gene is TRBV7-9, the J gene TRBJ2-7; TRBD2 is a possible D gene (5 bases). The V end lost 8 bases, the J end lost 2 bases, and 16 bases lay between the germline ends. CDR1 SEHNR and CDR2 FQNEAQ come from the germline V gene (reference sequence). CDR3 length: 14 residues.